This T cell receptor beta chain came from a study of radiation and T cells in renal cell carcinoma. Findings and caveats of the study: From baseline, blood top tumor clonotypes peaked at 2 weeks post-radiation.

CDR3 length: 15 amino acids. Germline assignment: CDR1 LNHDA and CDR2 SQIVND (reference sequence). After removal of 6 bases from V and 3 bases from J, the junction contained 5 bases not matched to a gene. Stated time point: blood 4 weeks post-SBRT, at nephrectomy. Described treatment: 15 Gy SBRT to primary tumor, nephrectomy 4 weeks later. Nephrectomy followed 15 Gy stereotactic body radiation by 4 weeks. Serial blood draws occurred at baseline and 2 and 4 weeks post-SBRT. The patient's renal cell carcinoma had clear cell pathology. Only in-frame clones appear in the TCRdb table, and some are missing; sequencing was by immunoSEQ multiplex PCR. The table has 150,000 or so clones, 88% seen once. Concerning this clone: Its specificity is unknown.

Specimen: blood, collected from a patient whose treatment included radiotherapy and nephrectomy. The receptor was derived from a woman between 45 and 65 years old with renal cell carcinoma. The chain recombines TRBV19 with TRBJ1-5; 10 nucleotides match TRBD1. CDR3 sequence reads: CASRTGTGVNQPQHF. For the CDR3, the DNA is TGTGCCAGTAGAACCGGGACAGGGGTCAATCAGCCCCAGCATTTT.